This TCR beta chain was profiled in a study of blood T cell repertoires in COVID-19 (dated by TCRdb to about 2020). Concerning the study at large: Collaborator samples came from the United States, Italy and Spain and covered acute and convalescent phases of COVID-19. Nearly every sample came with metadata listing a de-identified subject ID, COVID-19 status, age in years and sex. The material from the prospective study consisted of cDNA or gDNA derived from T cells, B-cell-depleted T cells, or PBMCs. The dataset comprised deeply sampled blood TCRbeta repertoires from subjects exposed to, actively infected with, or recovered from COVID-19. Where available, HLA class I and class II types were obtained from metadata supplied by the sample provider rather than from assay-based typing. Samples came from the ongoing ImmuneRACE study (first 160 participants) plus 1,254 subjects from 6 global collaborators. The repertoires were released in a freely available public database intended as a resource for research on the immune response to SARS-CoV-2.

Whole blood was collected in K2EDTA tubes by collaborating institutions according to the institutions' own protocols. For TCRbeta analysis, collaborator samples were shipped as frozen whole blood, as isolated PBMCs, or as DNA extracted from either sample type. This clone has just one count. This clone's antigen is unknown. Per-nucleotide qualities are absent, and no much larger clonotype sits a single base away. The study at large found these results: Clinical and demographic metadata were provided uncurated, with the amount varying by source and participant.

TCRbeta CDR3 regions were amplified from genomic DNA by means of the immunoSEQ Assay, a bias-controlled multiplex PCR. In the original analysis: Within the assay, amplification of reference gene primers was used to estimate how many nucleated cells each sample contained. To quantify the absolute abundance of each unique TCRbeta CDR3 rearrangement, sequence reads were collapsed and filtered. For each sample, productive Simpson clonality was calculated by taking the square root of Simpson's diversity index across productive rearrangements. In TCRdb, the immuneACCESS table is reduced to in-frame sequences with V and J assigned. These tables do not hold every clone; where another copy was compared, an unresolved V gene accounts for under half, and the others remain unexplained. Clonal size and the V and J genes are those of that table, whereas D and trimming came from the DNA. Here the sample has 160,000 or so clones; 70% to 90% occur a single time. The ten largest make up roughly 4% of the sample.

V and J are truncated by 0 bases and 2 bases respectively, leaving an intervening sequence of 16 bases. The CDR3 sequence holds 17 residues, the cysteine and phenylalanine included. The retained sequence is limited to the CDR3, 51 bases, with the frame set at the first base. For CDR1 and CDR2, the germline V gene lists SGDLS and YYNGEE. This chain joins TRBV9 to TRBJ2-3; the D gene identity is not certain. What was sequenced was peripheral blood. The source of this sequence is a woman in her seventies with acute or convalescent COVID-19. The nucleotide sequence reads as follows: TGTGCCAGCAGCGTAGTTGGCTTGGGTGGAGACACAGATACGCAGTATTTT. This is translated as CASSVVGLGGDTDTQYF.